This T cell receptor beta chain stems from a study of T cell responses to AZD1222 COVID-19 vaccine. Turning to the study itself: Whether given at about 4 or about 12 weeks, second doses were pooled. Findings and limits, study-wide: Sampling that yielded the repertoires occurred only after the peak T cell response. Donors in the cohort were predominantly white British and more often female, and clonal diversity was possibly underestimated.

As for this clone: The antigen remains undetermined.

Per the germline V gene, CDR1 is SGHTA and CDR2 is FQGNSA. The CDR3 consists of 16 residues. Unmatched junction bases numbered 10, after V lost 0 bases and J lost 9 bases. Only in-frame clones appear in the TCRdb table, and some are missing; sequencing was by immunoSEQ multiplex PCR. The data show roughly 150,000 clones, about 91% seen once. The clonotype was recovered from an adult in good health. The sequencing here drew on peripheral blood, taken on day 0 of AZD1222 vaccination. The V call is TRBV7-2, the J call TRBJ2-1; 8 positions match TRBD1. The CDR3 bases are TGTGCCAGCAGCTTAGCGGGGCAGGGGGCAGGAAGTGAGCAGTTCTTC. Protein sequence: CASSLAGQGAGSEQFF.